This TCR beta chain originates from a study of shared clonotypes between healthy human individuals (dated by TCRdb to the early 2020s). As for the study more broadly: The cohort included three men and a couple of women between 18 and 49 years of age. For each donor, CD4 naive and CD4 memory were each run on three plates, CD8 naive on two plates, and CD8 memory on one plate. To estimate repertoire size and how much clonotypes are shared between individuals, the study performed deep sequencing of blood TCR repertoires from a few healthy adults. To increase sequencing depth and limit assay-specific biases, different laboratories used diverse techniques to prepare libraries and sequence TCR repertoires. Leukapheresis yielded between about 0.9 and 9 billion PBMCs per donor. What the authors observed across the whole study: Larger estimated clonotype richness was generally found for naive subsets than for memory subsets. Because the study included only a small number of donors, the genetic and exposure-history diversity represented was limited. Based on pairwise subsampling, the degree of clonotype sharing among donors was expected to be affected by sequencing depth. Incomplete sequencing was indicated by rarefaction of sorted-subset datasets, despite the large sequencing depth. Sampling was restricted to blood, and TCR repertoires in tissues likely differ from the TCR repertoires found in blood. When several donors were compared, the shared fraction of clonotypes was roughly 5% for naive CD4, 3.5% for naive CD8, roughly 2.5% for memory CD4, and 0.4% for memory CD8. Clonotypes shared by all four sorted-subset donors showed higher generation probabilities than non-shared clonotypes.

The CDR3 contains 14 residues, cysteine and phenylalanine counted. Of the read, only the CDR3 DNA is kept; its 42 bases are in frame from base 1. V trim: 5 bases; J trim: 6 bases; unmatched bases: 5. CDR1 and CDR2, looked up from the germline V gene, are MNHEY and SVGAGI. Using the deep immunoSEQ assay, multiplex PCR amplified TCR CDR3 regions from genomic DNA. Extracted genomic DNA from each cell subset was spread evenly across all wells of several immunoSEQ 96-well plates, with each plate serving as a replicate. Each replicate PCR for sorted subsets received about 210 ng genomic DNA, equal to roughly 33,000 T cell genomes. The purified libraries were quantified using a Qubit 3.0 fluorometer, sized with a Bioanalyzer 2100, and then quantified again using the KAPA Library Quantification kit. A separate single-read 150-cycle Illumina NextSeq 550 flow cell was used to sequence each immunoSEQ 96-well plate. The authors processed their data as follows. Because the immunoSEQ output included only junctional sequences and no quality scores, the filtering could not be the same as the filtering used for full-length reads. To assign V/J genes and CDR3, sequences were annotated using PyIR, a Python wrapper for IgBLAST v1.9, with IMGT germline references. Any read was removed if the V/J assignment was weak (E-value above 1e-6), the CDR3 was missing, or the read contained stop codons, out-of-frame junctions, or ambiguous translated residues. V3J clonotypes were defined as sequences sharing the same inferred V gene, J gene, and CDR3 amino acid sequence. To compute the percentage overlap between repertoires, the number of shared unique clonotypes was divided by the size of the smaller repertoire. RTK rarefaction, the Chao1 estimator, and Recon v2.1 estimates of unobserved clonotypes were used to assess repertoire richness. Generation probabilities for all TCRbeta clonotypes obtained by the gDNA method from several donors were computed using OLGA. TCRdb took this table from immuneACCESS and kept in-frame rearrangements with V and J called. Such tables lack part of the clones; where checked against another copy, unresolved V genes explain under half of the gap, and the rest is unexplained. Clone size and V and J calls were adopted from that table, with D and trimming inferred from the DNA. The sample yields millions of clones; 85% to 95% were counted once. Together, the top ten hold approximately 0.13% of the sample.

Turning to this clone: The antigen it recognizes is unknown. One base away there is no much larger clone; base qualities are not given.

The donors were healthy, HIV-negative adults who had no recently reported acute infections or vaccinations. All donors were Caucasian adults living in Nashville, Tennessee, USA. CD4+ T cells were enriched by magnetic negative selection; naive cells were then positively selected on CD45RA, and the negative fraction formed the memory subset. After blood collection by leukapheresis, PBMCs were isolated using Ficoll-Histopaque density gradient centrifugation and then cryopreserved in the vapor phase of liquid nitrogen. Purity and quantity of every magnetically sorted T cell population were checked by analytical flow cytometry. Genomic DNA was isolated from each sorted fraction and quantified by UV absorbance on a Nanodrop 2000c.

The clonotype originates from a man aged 18 to 29 in good health. The sample was naive CD4+ T cells sorted from blood. This specimen's cell subset or site label, interpreted: CD45RA+ positively selected. The V and J segments used are TRBV6-5 and TRBJ2-7; TRBD1 agrees with 12 junctional bases. Here is the DNA: TGTGCCAGCAGTGCCGGGACAGGGGGCGGCGAGCAGTACTTC. This codes for CASSAGTGGGEQYF.